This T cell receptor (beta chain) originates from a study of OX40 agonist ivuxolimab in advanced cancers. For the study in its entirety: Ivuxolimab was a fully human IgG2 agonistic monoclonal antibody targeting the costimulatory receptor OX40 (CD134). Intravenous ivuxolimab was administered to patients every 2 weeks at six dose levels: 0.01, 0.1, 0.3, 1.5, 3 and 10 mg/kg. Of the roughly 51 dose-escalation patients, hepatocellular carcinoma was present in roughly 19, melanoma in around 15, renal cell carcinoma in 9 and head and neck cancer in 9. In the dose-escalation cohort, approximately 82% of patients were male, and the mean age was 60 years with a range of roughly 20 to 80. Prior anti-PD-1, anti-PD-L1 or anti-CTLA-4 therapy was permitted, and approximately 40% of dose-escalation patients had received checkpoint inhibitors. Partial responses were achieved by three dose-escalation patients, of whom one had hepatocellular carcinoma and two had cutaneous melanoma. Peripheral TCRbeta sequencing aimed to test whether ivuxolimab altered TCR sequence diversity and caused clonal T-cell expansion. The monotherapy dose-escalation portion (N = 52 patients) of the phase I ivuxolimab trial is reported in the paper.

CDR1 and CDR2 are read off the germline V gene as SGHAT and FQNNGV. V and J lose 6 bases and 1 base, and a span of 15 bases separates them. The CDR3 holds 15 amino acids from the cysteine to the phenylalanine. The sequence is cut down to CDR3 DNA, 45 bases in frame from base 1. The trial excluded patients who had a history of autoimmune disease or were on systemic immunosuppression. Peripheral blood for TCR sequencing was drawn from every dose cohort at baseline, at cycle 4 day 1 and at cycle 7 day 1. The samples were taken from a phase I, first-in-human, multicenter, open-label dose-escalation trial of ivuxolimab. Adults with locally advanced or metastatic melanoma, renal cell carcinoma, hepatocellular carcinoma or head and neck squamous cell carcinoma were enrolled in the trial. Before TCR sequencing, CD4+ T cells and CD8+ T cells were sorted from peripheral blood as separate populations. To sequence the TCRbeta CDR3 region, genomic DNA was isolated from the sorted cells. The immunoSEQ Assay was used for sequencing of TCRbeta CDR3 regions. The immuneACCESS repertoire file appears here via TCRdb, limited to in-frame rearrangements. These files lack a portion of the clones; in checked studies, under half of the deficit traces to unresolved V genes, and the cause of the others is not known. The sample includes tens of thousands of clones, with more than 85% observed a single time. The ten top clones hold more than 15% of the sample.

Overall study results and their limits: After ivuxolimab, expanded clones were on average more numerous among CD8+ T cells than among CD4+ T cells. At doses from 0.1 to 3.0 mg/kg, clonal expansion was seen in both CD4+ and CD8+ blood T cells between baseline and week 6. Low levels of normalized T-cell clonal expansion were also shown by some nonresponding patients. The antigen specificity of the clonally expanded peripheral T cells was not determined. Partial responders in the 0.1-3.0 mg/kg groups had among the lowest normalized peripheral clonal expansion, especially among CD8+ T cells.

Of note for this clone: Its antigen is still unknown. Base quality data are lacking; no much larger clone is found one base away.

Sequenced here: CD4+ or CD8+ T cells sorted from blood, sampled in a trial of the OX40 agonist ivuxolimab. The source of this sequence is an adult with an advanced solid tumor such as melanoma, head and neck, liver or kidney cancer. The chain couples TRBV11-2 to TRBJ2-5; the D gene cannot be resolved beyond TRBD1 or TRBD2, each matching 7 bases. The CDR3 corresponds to CASSSRGRVQETQYF. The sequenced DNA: TGTGCCAGCAGTTCCAGGGGGAGGGTCCAAGAGACCCAGTACTTC.